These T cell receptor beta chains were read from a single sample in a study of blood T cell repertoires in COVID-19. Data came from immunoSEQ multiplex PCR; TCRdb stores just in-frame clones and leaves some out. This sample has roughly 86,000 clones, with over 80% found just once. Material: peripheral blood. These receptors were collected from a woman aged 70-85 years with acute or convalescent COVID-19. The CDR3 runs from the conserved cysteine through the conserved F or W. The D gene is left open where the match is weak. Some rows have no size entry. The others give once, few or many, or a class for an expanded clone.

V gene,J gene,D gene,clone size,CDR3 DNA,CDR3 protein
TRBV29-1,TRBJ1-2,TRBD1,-,TGCAGCGTTGAAGAAGGGACAGGGGGACTCTATGGCTACACCTTC,CSVEEGTGGLYGYTF
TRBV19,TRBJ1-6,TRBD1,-,TGTGCCAGTAGTCTTTTCGGGACAGGGGTCTCACCCCTCCACTTT,CASSLFGTGVSPLHF
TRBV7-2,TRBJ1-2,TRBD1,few,TGTGCCAGCAGACCGACAGGGGCGGGAGGCTACACCTTC,CASRPTGAGGYTF
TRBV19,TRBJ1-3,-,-,TGTGCCAGTAATACCGGGAGCTCCTCTGGAAACACCATATATTTT,CASNTGSSSGNTIYF
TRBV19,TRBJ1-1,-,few,TGTGCCAGTAGTATAGGTGGCAGGATGACTGAAGCTTTCTTT,CASSIGGRMTEAFF
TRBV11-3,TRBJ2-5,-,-,TGTGCCAGCAGTCCTACACTAGGGGAGACCCAGTACTTC,CASSPTLGETQYF
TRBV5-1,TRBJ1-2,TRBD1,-,TGCGCCAGCAGCTTGGCCGGGACAGGGCCTTTCACCTTC,CASSLAGTGPFTF
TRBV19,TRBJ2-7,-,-,TGTGCCAGTAGTATACACATTTACTCCTACGAGCAGTACTTC,CASSIHIYSYEQYF
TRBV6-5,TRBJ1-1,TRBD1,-,TGTGCCAGCAGGCTGGGACAGGGGAGAACTGAAGCTTTCTTT,CASRLGQGRTEAFF
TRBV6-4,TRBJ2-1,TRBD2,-,TGTGCCAGCAGTGACTCGTGGACTAGCGGCTACAATGAGCAGTTCTTC,CASSDSWTSGYNEQFF
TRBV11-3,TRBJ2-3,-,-,TGTGCCAGCAGCTTAAGGCCCTCATCGGACAGCCCGGATACGCAGTATTTT,CASSLRPSSDSPDTQYF
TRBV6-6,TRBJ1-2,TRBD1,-,TGTGCCAGCAGGGACAGGGATCCGGATGGCTACACCTTC,CASRDRDPDGYTF
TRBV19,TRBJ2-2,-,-,TGTGCCAGTAGAGGCAGGGGAAACACCGGGGAGCTGTTTTTT,CASRGRGNTGELFF
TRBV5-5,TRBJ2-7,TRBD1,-,TGTGCCAGCAGCTTTGGGACAGGCGAGCAGTACTTC,CASSFGTGEQYF
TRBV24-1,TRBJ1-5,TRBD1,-,TGTGCCACCAGTGATAACCAGGGGGACAGCAATCAGCCCCAGCATTTT,CATSDNQGDSNQPQHF
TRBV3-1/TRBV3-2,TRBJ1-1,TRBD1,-,TGTGCCAGCACCCTACTGGGACAGCAGAACACTGAAGCTTTCTTT,CASTLLGQQNTEAFF
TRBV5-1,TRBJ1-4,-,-,TGCGCCAGCAGCCAAGGGGGAAATGGTAATGAAAAACTGTTTTTT,CASSQGGNGNEKLFF
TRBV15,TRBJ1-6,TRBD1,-,TGTGCCACCAGCCGGACCGGGACAGGTAATTCGGCCCTCCACTTT,CATSRTGTGNSALHF
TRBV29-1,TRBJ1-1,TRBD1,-,TGCAGCGCCTGGGGGGACAGGGGGCTCACTGAAGCTTTCTTT,CSAWGDRGLTEAFF
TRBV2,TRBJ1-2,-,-,TGTGCCAGCAGTGAAAGTCTCTCAGGTGGCTACACCTTC,CASSESLSGGYTF
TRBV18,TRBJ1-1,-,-,TGTGCCAGCTCACCAGGGCGTGGGACTGAAGCTTTCTTT,CASSPGRGTEAFF
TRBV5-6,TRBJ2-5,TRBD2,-,TGTGCCAGCAGCGTCGGACTAGCCGGGACCCAGTACTTC,CASSVGLAGTQYF
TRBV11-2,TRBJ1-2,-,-,TGTGCCAGCAGCCTCCCGGTAACAGGTGGGCGAGGCTACACCTTC,CASSLPVTGGRGYTF
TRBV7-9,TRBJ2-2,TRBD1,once,TGTGCCAGCAGGCCTGGGACAGCGAACACCGGGGAGCTGTTTTTT,CASRPGTANTGELFF
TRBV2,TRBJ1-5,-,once,TGTGCCAGCAGTGACCAACGCGATCAGCCCCAGCATTTT,CASSDQRDQPQHF
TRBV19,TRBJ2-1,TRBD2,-,TGTGCCAGTAGGAGCCTAGCGGGGTACAATGAGCAGTTCTTC,CASRSLAGYNEQFF
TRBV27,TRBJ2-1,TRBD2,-,TGTGCCAGCAGTACCAGCGGGGGTTACAATGAGCAGTTCTTC,CASSTSGGYNEQFF
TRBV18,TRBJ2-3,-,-,TGTGCCAGCTCACAACGAGAGTCCACAGATACGCAGTATTTT,CASSQRESTDTQYF
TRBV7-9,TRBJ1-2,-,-,TGTGCCAGCAGCTTAGCCCCCGGTACCATCTATGGCTACACCTTC,CASSLAPGTIYGYTF
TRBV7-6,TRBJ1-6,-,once,TGTGCCAGCAGCTTAGCGCTTGGGGGGAGTTCACCCCTCCACTTT,CASSLALGGSSPLHF
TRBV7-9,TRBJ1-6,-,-,TGTGCCAGCAGCTATGACAGTATTAATTCACCCCTCCACTTT,CASSYDSINSPLHF
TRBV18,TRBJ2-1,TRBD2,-,TGTGCCAGCTCAACAAGGCAAGCGGGGGGCTACAATGAGCAGTTCTTC,CASSTRQAGGYNEQFF
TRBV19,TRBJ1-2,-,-,TGTGCCAGTAGTATAGAGAGCCAACACTATGGCTACACCTTC,CASSIESQHYGYTF
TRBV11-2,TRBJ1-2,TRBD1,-,TGTGCCAGCAGCCCGGGACAGGCAGTGTACTATGGCTACACCTTC,CASSPGQAVYYGYTF
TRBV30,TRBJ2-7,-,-,TGTGCCTGGAGTGTAGACCGGGGGATGGAGCAGTACTTC,CAWSVDRGMEQYF
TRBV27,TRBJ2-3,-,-,TGTGCCAGCAGGTTCGGGCTAGCTACAGATACGCAGTATTTT,CASRFGLATDTQYF
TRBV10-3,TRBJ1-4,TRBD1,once,TGTGCCATCAGTGATATCTCCGGGACAGGAGATGAAAAACTGTTTTTT,CAISDISGTGDEKLFF
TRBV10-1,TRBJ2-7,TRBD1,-,TGCGCCAGCAGTGAGGGACAGGGGCACGAGCAGTACTTC,CASSEGQGHEQYF
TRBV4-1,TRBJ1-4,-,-,TGCGCCAGCAGCCTGCCGACAGGCGAAAAGGAAAAACTGTTTTTT,CASSLPTGEKEKLFF
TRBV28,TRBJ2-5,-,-,TGTGCCAGCAGTTTAAAGGAGAGCCAAGAGACCCAGTACTTC,CASSLKESQETQYF
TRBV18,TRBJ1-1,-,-,TGTGCCAGCTCGGGGGGTCGGTCCATGAACACTGAAGCTTTCTTT,CASSGGRSMNTEAFF
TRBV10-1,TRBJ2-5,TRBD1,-,TGCGCCAGCAGTGTGGGACAGGCGCCAGAGACCCAGTACTTC,CASSVGQAPETQYF
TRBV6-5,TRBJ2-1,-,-,TGTGCCAGTCGGAGACGGGTCTACAATGAGCAGTTCTTC,CASRRRVYNEQFF
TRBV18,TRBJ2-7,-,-,TGTGCCAGCTCATCCGCGGGGGAGCAGTACTTC,CASSSAGEQYF
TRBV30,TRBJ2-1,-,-,TGTGCCTGGAGTGGGGGGGCCTACAATGAGCAGTTCTTC,CAWSGGAYNEQFF
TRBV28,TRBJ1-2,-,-,TGTGCCAGCAGTCGCGGGACCCAGGGAGGCTATGGCTACACCTTC,CASSRGTQGGYGYTF
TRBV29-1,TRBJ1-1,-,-,TGCAGCGTTGAAATCGGTCGGTGGACTGAAGCTTTCTTT,CSVEIGRWTEAFF
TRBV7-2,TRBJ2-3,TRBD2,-,TGTGCCAGCAGGGAAAGCGGGGTAAGAGATACGCAGTATTTT,CASRESGVRDTQYF
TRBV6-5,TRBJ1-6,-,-,TGTGCCAGCAGTATCACGGCGGGGAATTCACCCCTCCACTTT,CASSITAGNSPLHF
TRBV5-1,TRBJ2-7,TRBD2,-,TGCGCCAGCAGCTTGGCTGGCGGGGGAGAAGGTGCCAACGAGCAGTACTTC,CASSLAGGGEGANEQYF
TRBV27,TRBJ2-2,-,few,TGTGCCAGCAGTTTATTCCCAGGAAACACCGGGGAGCTGTTTTTT,CASSLFPGNTGELFF
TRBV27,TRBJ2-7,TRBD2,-,TGTGCCAGCAGCACCATAGCGGGGGGGCCTGTGCTCTTCTACGAGCAGTACTTC,CASSTIAGGPVLFYEQYF
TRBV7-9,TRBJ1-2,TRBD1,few,TGTGCCAGCAGCTCTTGGGACAGGGGTGGCTATGGCTACACCTTC,CASSSWDRGGYGYTF
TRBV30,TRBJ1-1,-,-,TGTGCCTGGGTCCTAGAGACAGCGATGAACACTGAAGCTTTCTTT,CAWVLETAMNTEAFF
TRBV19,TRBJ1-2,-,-,TGTGCCAGCCATCAGCGGACAGATCGCGGCTACACCTTC,CASHQRTDRGYTF